The 18 T cell receptor beta chains in this list originate from one sample, sequenced in a study of cytomegalovirus exposure and HLA in healthy donors. Data came from immunoSEQ multiplex PCR; TCRdb stores just in-frame clones and leaves some out. Of roughly 150,000 clones in the sample, almost 85% were seen once. The specimen sequenced was PBMCs. Receptor source: a man aged 30 to 39 in good health and CMV-seropositive.

The rearrangement uses TRBV7-8 and TRBJ2-7, with D possibly being TRBD1 (6 bases). CDR3 length equals 15 residues. V was trimmed by 5 bases and J by 6 bases, leaving 20 bases between them. Germline V gives CDR1 SGHVS, CDR2 FQNEAQ. The CDR3 bases are TGTGCCAGCAGCCGAGGGGTACAGGGTATCAGCGAGCAGTACTTC. Its protein product is CASSRGVQGISEQYF.

V and J are TRBV4-1 and TRBJ2-7; 7 positions agree with TRBD1. Germline loops: CDR1 MGHRA, CDR2 YSYEKL. J was trimmed by 2 bases and V by 1 base; bases with no gene match: 11. This CDR3 has 17 amino acids. The chain's CDR3 is CASSQGTLRDRAYEQYF. The CDR3 nucleotides read TGCGCCAGCAGCCAAGGCACACTCCGGGACAGAGCCTACGAGCAGTACTTC.

The V gene is TRBV4-2, the J gene TRBJ2-2; D call uncertain. This CDR3 region has 15 residues. Germline lookup yields CDR1 LGHNA and CDR2 YNFKEQ. Trimming left V 3 bases short and J 3 bases short, with 11 bases between. The CDR3 sequence: CASSHPSPDTGELFF. As DNA, the CDR3 is TGTGCCAGCAGCCACCCCTCCCCTGACACCGGGGAGCTGTTTTTT.

The chain recombines TRBV7-8 with TRBJ2-5; 15 positions match TRBD2. V lost 6 bases to trimming and J lost 1 base; unmatched junction nucleotides: 12. The germline gives CDR1 SGHVS, CDR2 FQNEAQ. The CDR3 runs 19 residues. The CDR3 bases are TGTGCCAGCAGTTTACGACCGGGACTAGCGGGGGGAATCCAAGAGACCCAGTACTTC. Its protein is CASSLRPGLAGGIQETQYF.

This clone was counted only a few times. This chain connects TRBV28 to TRBJ1-2; D call uncertain. Trimming pared 5 bases from V and 4 bases from J, leaving 11 bases between. The germline V gene has CDR1 MDHEN and CDR2 SYDVKM. The CDR3 consists of 13 residues. CDR3 in amino acids: CASSKGGAYGYTF. The CDR3 DNA reads TGTGCCAGCAGTAAGGGAGGAGCCTATGGCTACACCTTC.

Of note for this clone: The DNA is omitted, as the CDR3 cannot be located on it reliably, and the CDR3 follows TCRdb's listing. V gene TRBV5-1 combines with J gene TRBJ1-1. Germline V CDR1 and CDR2: SGHRS, YFSETQ. The CDR3 contains 16 residues when both ends are counted. The CDR3 protein is CASSLEIWRGNTEAFF.

A few counts support this clone. The gene calls are TRBV7-3 and TRBJ2-3, with D hard to call. CDR1 is SGHTA and CDR2 is FQGTGA in the germline V gene. Deletions cut 0 bases from V and 4 bases from J, with 5 bases between. The CDR3 extends over 13 amino acids. The CDR3 nucleotides read TGTGCCAGCAGCTTAACTTATTCAGATACGCAGTATTTT. As protein: CASSLTYSDTQYF.

The chain joins TRBV27 to TRBJ1-2; weak D call: TRBD1 (5 bases). Trimming left V 8 bases short and J 8 bases short, with 12 bases between. The CDR3 loop spans 11 amino acids. Germline loops: CDR1 MNHEY, CDR2 SMNVEV (reference sequence). The CDR3 sequence is CASGRVDGYTF. CDR3 sequence (DNA): TGTGCCAGCGGCAGGGTGGACGGCTACACCTTC.

The genes are TRBV13 and TRBJ2-3; 9 bases align to TRBD1. Trimming removed 7 bases from V and 0 bases from J; junction bases left unmatched: 11. The CDR3 covers 17 residues. The germline V gene encodes CDR1 PRHDT and CDR2 FYEKMQ (reference sequence). The CDR3 DNA follows: TGTGCCAGCATCCCAAAGGGGACAGGGCCGAGCACAGATACGCAGTATTTT. Amino acids: CASIPKGTGPSTDTQYF.

This sequence joins TRBV7-3 and TRBJ2-1, with a possible D match to TRBD2 (5 bases). The CDR3 runs to 14 residues. Germline loops: CDR1 SGHTA, CDR2 FQGTGA. Trimming took 8 bases from V and 10 from J, leaving 21 bases between them. The CDR3 spells CASATTSGTREQFF. The CDR3 coding sequence is TGTGCCAGCGCGACAACAAGCGGCACCCGAGAGCAGTTCTTC.

This clone was recorded only once. The chain combines TRBV30 with TRBJ2-1, with TRBD2 matching 8 bases. This CDR3 spans 14 amino acids. V lost 2 bases, J lost 5 bases, and 5 bases stayed unmatched. Looked up from germline, CDR1 is GTSNPN and CDR2 is SVGIG (reference sequence). DNA of the CDR3: TGTGCCTGGAGTTTCAGCGGGAGACACAATGAGCAGTTCTTC. It encodes CAWSFSGRHNEQFF.

The chain has TRBV30 and TRBJ2-5; a weak D match, TRBD2 (6 bases). The CDR3 covers 13 residues. V lost 3 bases and J 5 bases, leaving 13 bases between the germline ends. The germline gives CDR1 GTSNPN, CDR2 SVGIG (reference sequence). This chain's CDR3 is CAWRESGGETQYF. The DNA for the CDR3 is TGTGCCTGGAGGGAGAGTGGGGGGGAGACCCAGTACTTC.

The chain has TRBV30 and TRBJ1-5, with 7 nucleotides matching TRBD1. There are 14 residues in the CDR3. J was trimmed by 1 base and V by 1 base; bases with no gene match: 1. The V gene's germline CDR1 is GTSNPN and CDR2 SVGIG (reference sequence). Written as DNA, the CDR3 is TGTGCCTGGAGTGCGGACAGGAGCAATCAGCCCCAGCATTTT. It is translated as CAWSADRSNQPQHF.

The V call is TRBV19, the J call TRBJ1-5; 8 bases map to TRBD1. Germline loops: CDR1 LNHDA, CDR2 SQIVND (reference sequence). The V gene end was trimmed by 5 bases and the J gene end by 5 bases; junction bases not matched to a gene: 11. The CDR3 has 16 residues. As DNA, the CDR3 is TGTGCCAGTAGTTTCCAGGACAGGGTGAGGCATCAGCCCCAGCATTTT. It is translated as CASSFQDRVRHQPQHF.

This chain links TRBV5-4 with TRBJ2-2, with 9 bases identical to TRBD1. Unmatched junction bases numbered 7, after V lost 3 bases and J lost 1 base. CDR1 SGHNT and CDR2 YYREEE come from the germline V gene (reference sequence). The CDR3 totals 17 residues. Here the CDR3 reads CASSSTSDRGNTGELFF. In DNA form, the CDR3 reads TGTGCCAGCAGCTCCACCTCGGACAGGGGGAACACCGGGGAGCTGTTTTTT.

The chain has TRBV7-9 and TRBJ2-7; 8 bases line up with TRBD1. This CDR3 is built from 16 residues. Germline loops: CDR1 SEHNR, CDR2 FQNEAQ (reference sequence). V lost 5 bases and J lost 0; bases outside the gene matches: 9. The CDR3 nucleotides read TGTGCCAGCAGCCCTCCTCGGACAGGGCTCTCCTACGAGCAGTACTTC. Encoded protein: CASSPPRTGLSYEQYF.

This clone was observed a handful of times. The chain employs TRBV7-3 and TRBJ2-5; 7 bases line up with TRBD2. Germline assignment: CDR1 SGHTA and CDR2 FQGTGA. The V gene end was trimmed by 8 bases and the J gene end by 4 bases; junction bases not matched to a gene: 13. This CDR3 is built from 15 residues. The CDR3: CASGPGAGDGETQYF. The CDR3 DNA reads as TGTGCCAGCGGGCCCGGCGCGGGAGACGGAGAGACCCAGTACTTC.

The V gene is TRBV15, the J gene TRBJ2-7, with TRBD2 matching 11 bases. Germline CDR1 reads LNHNV; CDR2 reads YYDKDF (reference sequence). This CDR3 region has 16 residues. V trimming: 0 bases; J trimming: 9 bases; junction bases outside the gene matches: 10. The CDR3 DNA follows: TGTGCCACCAGCAGAGAGGCACTAGCGGGAGTTGGAGTGCAGTACTTC. Translating gives CATSREALAGVGVQYF.